The 3 T cell receptor beta chains presented below share a single source sample, sequenced in a study of blood T cell repertoires in COVID-19. The data were produced by immunoSEQ multiplex PCR, yet TCRdb's version contains in-frame clones alone and is incomplete. The data show around 170,000 clones, more than 80% seen once. Sequenced: PBMCs or T cells enriched from blood (not recorded which). These receptors were obtained from a man aged 45 to 65 who had recovered from COVID-19.

J is TRBJ1-2 and V is TRBV6-5; 7 bases match TRBD1. The CDR3 is made up of 14 amino acids. CDR1 is MNHEY and CDR2 is SVGAGI in the germline V gene. V trimming: 7 bases; J trimming: 4 bases; junction bases outside the gene matches: 9. The CDR3, as DNA: TGTGCCAGCACCCCCGGGACAGAACTCTATGGCTACACCTTC. Residues: CASTPGTELYGYTF.

The genes are TRBV20-1 and TRBJ1-2; no clear D gene. Trimming pared 6 bases from V and 3 bases from J, leaving 8 bases between. CDR3 size: 11 residues. CDR1 DFQATT and CDR2 SNEGSKA come from the germline V gene (reference sequence). CDR3 amino acids: CSAREDYGYTF. The CDR3 bases are TGCAGTGCGCGGGAGGACTATGGCTACACCTTC.

This chain links TRBV6-5 with TRBJ1-3; weak D call: TRBD1 (6 bases). Germline CDR1 is MNHEY and CDR2 is SVGAGI. CDR3 length: 15 amino acids. The V end lost 5 bases, the J end lost 4 bases, and 15 bases lay between the germline ends. The CDR3 sequence: CASSTRGGRGNTIYF. Written as DNA, the CDR3 is TGTGCCAGCAGTACCCGGGGGGGCCGCGGAAACACCATATATTTT.